The TCR beta chain described here comes from a study of OX40 agonist ivuxolimab in advanced cancers. Broader study findings: In the expanded peripheral T cells, antigen specificity was never determined. In general, CD8+ T cells held more expanded clones than CD4+ did, on average.

To note about this clone: Its target is not known.

Any history of autoimmune disease or systemic immunosuppression disqualified patients. Libraries were prepared by immunoSEQ multiplex PCR; TCRdb keeps only in-frame clonotypes and omits some of them. The profile shows some 78,000 clones, roughly nine tenths of them singletons. Germline V CDR1 and CDR2: SGHDT, YYEEEE. Trimming took 3 bases from V and 5 from J; bases not matched to a gene: 8. This CDR3 has 15 residues. The source was CD4+ or CD8+ T cells sorted from blood, collected in a trial of the OX40 agonist ivuxolimab. The source is an adult with an advanced solid tumor such as melanoma, head and neck, liver or kidney cancer. The chain couples TRBV5-6 to TRBJ1-2, with 9 bases identical to TRBD1. The CDR3 nucleotides read TGTGCCAGCAGCTACCGGGACAGGGTTGGGTATGGCTACACCTTC. Its protein is CASSYRDRVGYGYTF.